This record looks at one T cell receptor beta chain sequence and its context. What it recognizes is unknown. Sequencing used immunoSEQ multiplex PCR; TCRdb keeps in-frame clones, though not all of them. The data contain about 65,000 clones, around 76% of them singletons. The data belong to a study of vaccination effects on CD4 cells after COVID-19. Across the study: Each person got two doses of an mRNA SARS-CoV-2 vaccine, BNT162b2 or mRNA-1273. Whole-study findings and limits: Vaccine-induced clones in healthy vaccinees cross-reacted with common cold coronaviruses in only 1 of 255 cases. Marked clonal contraction was seen late after vaccination (in both infection- and vaccine-induced clones).

After expansion with viral peptide pools in the ViraFEST assay, antigen-specific CD4+ T cells were sequenced. Cultured cells yielded isolated CD4+ T cells after 10 days. Nucleocapsid antibody tests were negative, and the vaccine recipients had no prior SARS-CoV-2 infection. Fresh IL-2-containing medium replaced half the medium on days 3 and 7. The CDR3 runs 21 residues. The V and J ends lost 2 bases and 0 bases, in that order; junction bases with no gene match: 13. Germline-derived CDR1 and CDR2 are KGHDR and SFDVKD. The chain has TRBV24-1 and TRBJ2-3, with 13 bases aligning to TRBD2. The starting material was CD4+ T cells from PBMCs cultured with HCoV-NL63 spike peptides, obtained before COVID-19 vaccination. This clonotype was sampled from a human donor who received a COVID-19 vaccine. The CDR3 sequence is CATSDSDPTSGGDYSTDTQYF. DNA of the CDR3: TGTGCCACCAGTGATTCGGACCCAACTAGCGGGGGGGACTATAGCACAGATACGCAGTATTTT.